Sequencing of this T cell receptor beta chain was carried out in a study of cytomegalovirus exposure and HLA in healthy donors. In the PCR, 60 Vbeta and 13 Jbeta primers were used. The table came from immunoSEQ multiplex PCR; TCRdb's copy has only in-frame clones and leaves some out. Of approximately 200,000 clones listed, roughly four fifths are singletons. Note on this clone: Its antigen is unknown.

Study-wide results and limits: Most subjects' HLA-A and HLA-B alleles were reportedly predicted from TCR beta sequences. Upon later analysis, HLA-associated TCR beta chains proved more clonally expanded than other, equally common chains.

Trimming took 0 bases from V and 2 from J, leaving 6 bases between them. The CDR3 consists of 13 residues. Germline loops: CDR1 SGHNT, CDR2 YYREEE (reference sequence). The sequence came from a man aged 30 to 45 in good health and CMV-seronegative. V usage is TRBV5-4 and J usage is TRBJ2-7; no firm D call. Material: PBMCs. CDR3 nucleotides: TGTGCCAGCAGCTTGGGCGAACCCTACGAGCAGTACTTC. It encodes CASSLGEPYEQYF.